The 2 T cell receptor beta chains listed next were all sequenced from one sample in a study of cytomegalovirus exposure and HLA in healthy donors. The PCR was carried out with 60 Vbeta primers and 13 Jbeta primers. The data were produced by immunoSEQ multiplex PCR, yet TCRdb's version contains in-frame clones alone and is incomplete. The sample lists about 120,000 clones; around 78% were seen once. The sample comprised PBMCs. All receptors come from a woman aged 25-40 years in good health and CMV-seropositive.

This clone was observed once. J is TRBJ2-5 and V is TRBV10-3; 8 nucleotides align to TRBD1. Germline CDR1 and CDR2: ENHRY and SYGVKD. With 5 bases clipped from V and 2 bases from J, the junction kept 4 bases outside the gene matches. This CDR3 is 14 amino acids long. The CDR3, as DNA: TGTGCCATCAGTAGGGACAGGCTACAAGAGACCCAGTACTTC. This gives the protein CAISRDRLQETQYF.

The chain joins TRBV18 to TRBJ2-1; 8 nucleotides match TRBD2. The germline CDR1 and CDR2 sequences are KGHSH and LQKENI. The CDR3 spans 16 residues. V was pared by 2 bases and J by 1 base, with 4 bases of the junction left unmatched. This CDR3 is CASSPGPSGSYNEQFF. DNA for the CDR3: TGTGCCAGCTCACCAGGCCCTAGCGGGTCCTACAATGAGCAGTTCTTC. Full variable domain (remainder filled in from reference TRBV18 and TRBJ2-1): NAGVMQNPRHLVRRRGQEARLRCSPMKGHSHVYWYRQLPEEGLKFMVYLQKENIIDESGMPKERFSAEFPKEGPSILRIQQVVRGDSAAYFCASSPGPSGSYNEQFFGPGTRLTVL.